Below, 28 T cell receptor beta chains from the same sample are listed, as sequenced in a study of tumor-infiltrating lymphocytes in oesophageal squamous cell carcinoma. TCRdb recomputed calls from the PCR reads with MiXCR, one row per CDR3 protein. In the table there are just under 20,000 distinct CDR3 sequences, 40% to 50% of which are singletons. The material sequenced was esophageal tumor tissue. The source is a male donor with esophageal squamous cell carcinoma.

A single count supports this clonotype. The genes are TRBV6-4 and TRBJ2-3, with TRBD1 as a possible D gene (6 bases). Trimming took off 4 bases at V and 6 bases at J, with 20 bases between the two ends. Looked up from germline, CDR1 is MRHNA and CDR2 is SNTAGT. The CDR3 has 16 residues. Here the CDR3 DNA reads TGTGCCAGCAGTGGGGCCCCGGGATGGGGGCGGGATACGCAGTATTTT. This codes for CASSGAPGWGRDTQYF.

The J gene is TRBJ2-1, the V gene TRBV27; D tentatively reads TRBD1 or TRBD2 (5 bases each). The V end lost 5 bases, the J end lost 9 bases, and 14 bases lay between the germline ends. CDR3 length: 13 amino acids. Per the germline V gene, CDR1 is MNHEY and CDR2 is SMNVEV (reference sequence). Here the CDR3 DNA reads TGTGCCAGCAGTCCGGGACCTGGGGGTGAGCAGTTCTTC. Translated: CASSPGPGGEQFF.

The chain employs TRBV7-6 and TRBJ2-3, with 9 bases fitting TRBD2. The CDR3 covers 17 residues. The germline CDR1 and CDR2 sequences are SGHVS and FNYEAQ. V shed 5 bases and J 2 bases; nucleotides not matched to a gene: 11. CDR3 amino acids: CASSPAELAGYTDTQYF. CDR3 in DNA: TGTGCCAGCAGCCCGGCGGAGCTAGCGGGATACACAGATACGCAGTATTTT.

The CDR3 reads CASSLGQGNNEQFF. In DNA, the CDR3 is TGTGCCAGCAGCTTAGGGCAGGGCAACAATGAGCAGTTCTTC. This rearrangement joins TRBV5-5 to TRBJ2-5, with a possible D match to TRBD1 (5 bases). TRBJ2-1 matches the DNA end more closely, so the J call is doubtful. CDR1 is SGHKS, CDR2 YYEKEE, per germline (reference sequence). This CDR3 has 14 amino acids.

V and J are TRBV5-1 and TRBJ1-5, with D possibly TRBD1 on 6 matching bases. The ends were cut back, 4 bases at V and 4 bases at J, with 18 bases in the middle. Germline CDR1 is SGHRS and CDR2 is YFSETQ. The CDR3 is made up of 16 amino acids. The CDR3: CASSPGLNRVNQPQHF. CDR3 sequence (DNA): TGCGCCAGCAGCCCGGGCCTCAACAGGGTAAATCAGCCCCAGCATTTT.

The sample holds a few counts of this clonotype. The chain carries TRBV10-2 and TRBJ2-5; D call uncertain. V was cut by 5 bases and J by 1 base, with 11 bases left in between. The CDR3 has 14 amino acids. The germline CDR1 and CDR2 sequences are WSHSY and SAAADI. This CDR3 is CASSKTISQETQYF. The CDR3 DNA sequence: TGCGCCAGCAGTAAGACCATATCCCAAGAGACCCAGTACTTC.

The rearrangement uses TRBV7-2 and TRBJ1-5; D uncertain. The V and J ends lost 1 base and 2 bases respectively, with 12 bases between them. Germline CDR1 and CDR2: SGHTA and FQGNSA. The CDR3 is 16 residues long. The CDR3 sequence is CASSLEGGNGNQPQHF. DNA for the CDR3: TGTGCCAGCAGCTTAGAAGGAGGGAACGGCAATCAGCCCCAGCATTTT.

This clonotype was observed at least ten times. The chain employs TRBV2 and TRBJ2-5, with TRBD1 as a possible D gene (6 bases). CDR3 length: 14 amino acids. The germline V gene has CDR1 SNHLY and CDR2 FYNNEI. V lost 6 bases and J 2 bases, leaving 13 bases between the germline ends. This CDR3 reads CASRGTRSQETQYF. The CDR3 region has the DNA TGTGCCAGCAGGGGGACACGAAGTCAAGAGACCCAGTACTTC.

As regards this clonotype: Since a much larger clone is just one base distant, this may be a read error. This sequence joins TRBV10-3 and TRBJ2-7; TRBD2 might be the D (7 bases). With the DNA end fitting TRBJ2-5 better, the J assignment may be wrong. The CDR3 covers 14 residues. Germline CDR1 reads ENHRY; CDR2 reads SYGVKD. CDR3 sequence: CAVSGGGAQETQYF. The CDR3 DNA is TGTGCCGTCAGTGGGGGGGGGGCCCAAGAGACCCAGTACTTC.

This clonotype was picked up a small number of times. A read error may be the cause here, since a much bigger clone is one base away. This rearrangement joins TRBV6-1 to TRBJ1-2; 9 bases line up with TRBD1. Near its end, the DNA agrees better with TRBJ2-1, so the J call may be wrong. This CDR3 spans 14 amino acids. Germline loops: CDR1 MNHNS, CDR2 SASEGT. The CDR3 here is CASSPRQGVHEQFF. As DNA, the CDR3 is TGTGCCAGCAGTCCCCGACAGGGGGTCCACGAGCAGTTCTTC.

The table lists this clonotype with many counts. The rearrangement uses TRBV6-4 and TRBJ2-5, with D tentatively TRBD2 (6 bases). The length of the CDR3 is 13 residues. V lost 4 bases and J lost 5, with 11 bases in between. CDR1 and CDR2 from the germline V gene are MRHNA and SNTAGT. CDR3 sequence reads: CASSGTGGETQYF. CDR3 in DNA: TGTGCCAGCAGTGGAACCGGGGGTGAGACCCAGTACTTC.

V is TRBV29-1 and J is TRBJ2-3; D is unclear. The DNA end lines up better with TRBJ2-5; the J call may be wrong. The CDR3 consists of 13 residues. Germline V gene data show CDR1 as SQVTM and CDR2 as ANQGSEA. This chain's CDR3 is CSVGLAEQETQYF. The CDR3 nucleotides read TGCAGCGTTGGGTTGGCAGAGCAAGAGACCCAGTACTTC.

The gene calls are TRBV20-1 and TRBJ2-3; 9 positions agree with TRBD2. Trimming removed 3 bases from V and 3 bases from J; junction bases left unmatched: 10. Germline V gives CDR1 DFQATT, CDR2 SNEGSKA (reference sequence). The CDR3 covers 16 residues. The CDR3 sequence: CSASGGGADVTDTQYF. The CDR3 DNA follows: TGCAGTGCTAGTGGCGGGGGGGCCGATGTTACAGATACGCAGTATTTT.

There are many counts of this clonotype. The chain couples TRBV7-9 to TRBJ2-7, with D perhaps matching TRBD1 (6 bases). V dropped 5 bases and J dropped 9 bases, with 11 bases sitting between them. The CDR3 sequence is 11 residues long. Germline V CDR1 and CDR2: SEHNR, FQNEAQ (reference sequence). CDR3 in amino acids: CASSTVGGQYF. CDR3 DNA sequence: TGTGCCAGCAGCACCGTAGGGGGGCAGTACTTC. The full variable domain, its missing parts supplied by reference TRBV7-9 and TRBJ2-7, is DTGVSQNPRHKITKRGQNVTFRCDPISEHNRLYWYRQTLGQGPEFLTYFQNEAQLEKSRLLSDRFSAERPKGSFSTLEIQRTEQGDSAMYLCASSTVGGQYFGPGTRLTVT.

This clonotype was seen ten or more times. A clone one base away is much larger, so this may be a read error. CDR3 region: CASSVGSYNEQYF. The CDR3 DNA follows: TGTGCCAGCAGTGTAGGCTCCTACAATGAGCAGTACTTC. This sequence joins TRBV2 and TRBJ2-5, with D unclear. CDR1 SNHLY and CDR2 FYNNEI come from the germline V gene. This CDR3 is 13 amino acids long. Trimming left V 4 bases short and J 11 bases short, with 17 bases between.

This clonotype was counted between two and nine times. This chain uses TRBV6-5 with TRBJ2-5; 7 nucleotides agree with TRBD1. Germline trimming cut 6 bases from V and 5 bases from J; bases unmatched to any gene: 9. From germline, CDR1 is MNHEY and CDR2 SVGAGI. The CDR3 is 14 amino acids. Here the CDR3 reads CASSLDRVRETQYF. CDR3 in DNA: TGTGCCAGCAGCCTCGACAGGGTACGCGAGACCCAGTACTTC.

A single count supports this clonotype. The V gene is TRBV4-3, the J gene TRBJ1-2; D uncertain. Trimming took off 3 bases at V and 10 bases at J, with 15 bases between the two ends. CDR1 and CDR2 from the germline V gene are LGHNA and YSLEER. The CDR3 runs to 13 residues. CDR3 coding DNA: TGCGCCAGCAGCCACCCGGGATCCAGAGACTACACCTTC. Protein product: CASSHPGSRDYTF.

The V gene is TRBV7-2, the J gene TRBJ2-3; D possibly corresponds to TRBD2 (6 bases). The CDR3 is made up of 16 amino acids. CDR1 is SGHTA, CDR2 FQGNSA, per germline. V shed 5 bases and J shed 0 bases, with 15 bases lying between them. In nucleotides, the CDR3 is TGTGCCAGCAGCAATAATGGGAGGTTGAGCACAGATACGCAGTATTTT. Its translation: CASSNNGRLSTDTQYF.

This clonotype was observed a single time. The V gene is TRBV7-6, the J gene TRBJ2-4; D might be TRBD2 (5 bases). Trimming cost V 0 bases and J 13 bases, with 13 bases left between them. Germline CDR1 reads SGHVS; CDR2 reads FNYEAQ. The CDR3 covers 13 residues. The CDR3 reads CASSLADGNEQYF. DNA for the CDR3: TGTGCCAGCAGCTTAGCCGACGGGAATGAGCAGTACTTC.

This chain joins TRBV7-2 and TRBJ2-3; 11 nucleotides line up with TRBD2. The CDR3 length is 18 residues. CDR1 is SGHTA, CDR2 FQGNSA, per germline. With 5 bases clipped from V and 14 bases from J, the junction kept 24 bases outside the gene matches. CDR3 protein: CASSPGLAEGSSTGELYF. In nucleotides, the CDR3 is TGTGCCAGCAGCCCGGGACTAGCGGAGGGGTCTAGCACCGGGGAGCTGTATTTT.

This clonotype was counted at least ten times. The chain carries TRBV5-4 and TRBJ2-2, with 8 bases aligning to TRBD2. This CDR3 is built from 16 residues. Trimming cost V 4 bases and J 4 bases; bases outside gene matches: 9. In germline, CDR1 is SGHNT, CDR2 YYREEE (reference sequence). The CDR3 DNA is TGTGCCAGCAGCAACTTAGCGGGGATCGGCACCGGGGAGCTGTTTTTT. It yields the protein CASSNLAGIGTGELFF.

V usage is TRBV6-2 or TRBV6-3 and J usage is TRBJ2-1, with TRBD2 matching over 8 bases. V was pared by 5 bases and J by 2 bases, with 8 bases of the junction left unmatched. Looked up from germline, CDR1 is MNHEY and CDR2 is SVGEGT. CDR3 length: 16 amino acids. CDR3 in amino acids: CASSNPYSGTYNEQFF. The DNA for the CDR3 is TGTGCCAGCAGTAATCCTTATAGCGGGACCTACAATGAGCAGTTCTTC.

This clonotype came up many times. This chain links TRBV27 with TRBJ2-3; no reliable D call. The CDR3 runs to 12 residues. CDR1 and CDR2 from the germline V gene are MNHEY and SMNVEV (reference sequence). V was clipped by 3 bases and J by 5 bases, with 6 bases between them. For the CDR3, the DNA is TGTGCCAGCAGTTTTGATCAAGATACGCAGTATTTT. Translation: CASSFDQDTQYF.

This chain links TRBV6-1 with TRBJ2-4; D gene unclear. The CDR3 extends over 14 amino acids. Trimming pared 4 bases from V and 0 bases from J, leaving 7 bases between. Germline loops: CDR1 MNHNS, CDR2 SASEGT. CDR3 in amino acids: CASSAQEAKNIQYF. For the CDR3, the DNA is TGTGCCAGCAGTGCTCAAGAAGCCAAAAACATTCAGTACTTC.

In the case of this clonotype: A read error may account for a junction end that differs from germline. This chain links TRBV5-6 with TRBJ2-4; D is unclear. The CDR3 sequence is 11 residues long. Germline V gene data show CDR1 as SGHDT and CDR2 as YYEEEE. CDR3 region: CASSWGGVADF. The DNA of the CDR3 is TGTGCCAGCAGCTGGGGTGGGGTGGCAGACTTC.

This clonotype was picked up many times. The rearrangement uses TRBV27 and TRBJ2-7; no clear D gene. The CDR3 consists of 12 residues. The V and J ends lost 4 bases and 2 bases respectively, with 6 bases between them. Germline V gene data show CDR1 as MNHEY and CDR2 as SMNVEV (reference sequence). The CDR3: CASSSQTYEQYF. The DNA of the CDR3 is TGTGCCAGCAGTTCTCAGACCTACGAGCAGTACTTC.

This clonotype was seen at least ten times. This chain uses TRBV5-1 with TRBJ2-2, with D maybe TRBD2 (6 bases). Trimming shortened V by 2 bases and J by 8 bases, and 13 bases separated the two germline ends. CDR1 is SGHRS, CDR2 YFSETQ, per germline. The CDR3 covers 14 residues. The CDR3 nucleotides are TGCGCCAGCAGCTTTAACGGAGGGTCTGGGGAGCTGTTTTTT. This codes for CASSFNGGSGELFF.

A few counts support this clonotype. The chain links TRBV2 to TRBJ2-5; TRBD2 is a possible D gene (6 bases). The CDR3 consists of 12 residues. In germline, CDR1 is SNHLY, CDR2 FYNNEI. Trimming removed 7 bases from V and 3 bases from J, with 9 bases in between. This CDR3 is CASKTSKETQYF. In nucleotides, the CDR3 is TGTGCCAGCAAGACTAGTAAAGAGACCCAGTACTTC.